This T cell receptor beta chain was captured by sequencing in a study of beta chain features in type 1 diabetes. Study-wide findings and caveats: Among all four CD4+ subsets, Type 1 diabetes patients had TCRB CDR3s that were moderately but significantly shorter. Any HLA effect on TCRB rearrangement was left unresolved by small sub-analyses.

This clone has a handful of counts. As yet, its antigen is unknown. The whole isolated RNA underwent reverse transcription, so sequencing captured expressed TCRB transcripts. Clones were sequenced by immunoSEQ multiplex PCR, and TCRdb holds only the in-frame ones, with some missing. The repertoire holds about 340,000 clones, with roughly 14% as singletons. The specimen was naive CD4+ T cells from blood. The receptor's source is a young woman with type 1 diabetes.

CDR3 bases: TGTGCCAGTACTCCACCGGGATCCTCTGGGGGCTACACCTTC. Residues: CASTPPGSSGGYTF. V gene TRBV19 combines with J gene TRBJ1-2; D gene uncertain. V lost 7 bases and J 8 bases, leaving 20 bases between the germline ends. CDR3 length equals 14 residues. Looked up from germline, CDR1 is LNHDA and CDR2 is SQIVND (reference sequence).